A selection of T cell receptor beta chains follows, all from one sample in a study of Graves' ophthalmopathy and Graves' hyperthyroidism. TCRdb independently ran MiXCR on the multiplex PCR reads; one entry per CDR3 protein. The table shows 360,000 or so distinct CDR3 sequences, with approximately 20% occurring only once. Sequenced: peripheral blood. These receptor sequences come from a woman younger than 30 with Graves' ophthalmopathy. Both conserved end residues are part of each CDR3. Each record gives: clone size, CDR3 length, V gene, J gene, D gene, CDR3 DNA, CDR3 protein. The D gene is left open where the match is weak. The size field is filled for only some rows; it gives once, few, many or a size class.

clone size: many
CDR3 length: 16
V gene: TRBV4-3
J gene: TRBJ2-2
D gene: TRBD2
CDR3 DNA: TGCGCCAGCAGCCAAGTGGGAGCGGGGGGGACCGGGGAGCTGTTTTTT
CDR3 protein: CASSQVGAGGTGELFF

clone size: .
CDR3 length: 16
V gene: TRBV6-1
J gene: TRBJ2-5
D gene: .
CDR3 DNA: TGTGCCAGCAGCCCGTTGGGGACGACGCCGCAAGAGACCCAGTACTTC
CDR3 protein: CASSPLGTTPQETQYF

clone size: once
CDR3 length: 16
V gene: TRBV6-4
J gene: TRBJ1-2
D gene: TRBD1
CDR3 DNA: TGTGCCAGCAGGGACCCGGGACAGGGGATATCAACTGGCTACACCTTC
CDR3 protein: CASRDPGQGISTGYTF

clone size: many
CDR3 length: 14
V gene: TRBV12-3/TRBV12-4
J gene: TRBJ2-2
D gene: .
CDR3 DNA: TGTGCCAGCAGAGCCACAGGGAATTCGGGGGAGCTGTTTTTT
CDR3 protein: CASRATGNSGELFF

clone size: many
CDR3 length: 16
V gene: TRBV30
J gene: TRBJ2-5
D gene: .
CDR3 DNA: TGTGCCTGGAGCCCTTGGACAGGTCGGGGGCAAGAGACCCAGTACTTC
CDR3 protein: CAWSPWTGRGQETQYF

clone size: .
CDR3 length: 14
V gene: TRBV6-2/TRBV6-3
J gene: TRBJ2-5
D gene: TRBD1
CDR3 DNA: TGTGCCAGCAGGTACGACAGGGTCCAAGAGACCCAGTACTTC
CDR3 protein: CASRYDRVQETQYF

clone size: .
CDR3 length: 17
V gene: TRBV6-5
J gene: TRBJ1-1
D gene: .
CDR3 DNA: TGTGCCAGCAGTTACGGGGGCGTAGGGGGTATGAACACTGAAGCTTTCTTT
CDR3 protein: CASSYGGVGGMNTEAFF

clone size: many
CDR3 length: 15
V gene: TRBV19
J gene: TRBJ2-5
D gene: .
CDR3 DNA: TGTGCCAGTACCATGGGGGGTACAATCGGAGAGACCCAGTACTTC
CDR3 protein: CASTMGGTIGETQYF

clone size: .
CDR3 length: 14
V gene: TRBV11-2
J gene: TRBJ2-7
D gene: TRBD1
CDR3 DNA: TGTGCCAGCAGCTTTTTGGGACAGGGTTACGAGCAGTACTTC
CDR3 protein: CASSFLGQGYEQYF

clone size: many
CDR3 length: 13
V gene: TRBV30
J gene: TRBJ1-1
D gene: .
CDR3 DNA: TGTGCCTGGAGTGTAGATCGACGGCTTGAAGCTTTCTTT
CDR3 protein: CAWSVDRRLEAFF

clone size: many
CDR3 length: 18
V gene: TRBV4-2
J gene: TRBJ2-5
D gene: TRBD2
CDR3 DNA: TGTGCCAGCAGCCAGTGGGGTCCCTCTCGTGGGAGGGGAGAGACCCAGTACTTC
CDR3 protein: CASSQWGPSRGRGETQYF

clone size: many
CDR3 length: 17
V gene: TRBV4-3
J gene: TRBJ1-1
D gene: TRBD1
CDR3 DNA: TGCGCCAGCAGCCAAGATCGCACAGGGGGTCTGAACACTGAAGCTTTCTTT
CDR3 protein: CASSQDRTGGLNTEAFF

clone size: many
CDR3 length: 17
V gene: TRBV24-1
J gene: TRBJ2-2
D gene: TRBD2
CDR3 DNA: TGTGCCACCAGTGACCTGGGGACTAGCGGGGGGACCGGGGAGCTGTTTTTT
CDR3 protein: CATSDLGTSGGTGELFF

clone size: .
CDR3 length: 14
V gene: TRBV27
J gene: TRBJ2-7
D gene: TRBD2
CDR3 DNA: TGTGCCAGCAGTCGCACTAGCGGGAGGGTCGAGCAGTACTTC
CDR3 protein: CASSRTSGRVEQYF

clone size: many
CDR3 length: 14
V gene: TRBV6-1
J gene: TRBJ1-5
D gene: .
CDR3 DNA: TGTGCCAGCAGCCCATTCGGGGCTAATCAGCCCCAGCATTTT
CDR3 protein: CASSPFGANQPQHF

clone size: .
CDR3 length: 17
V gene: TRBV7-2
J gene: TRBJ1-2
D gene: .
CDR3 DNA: TGTGCCAGCAGCTTAGCTTCCCTTGACACAGGCGCGGGAGGCTACACCTTC
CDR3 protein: CASSLASLDTGAGGYTF

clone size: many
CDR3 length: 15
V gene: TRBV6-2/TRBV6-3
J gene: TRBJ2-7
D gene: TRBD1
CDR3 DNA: TGTGCCAGCACCCCACCCGGGACAGGCACCTACGAGCAGTACTTC
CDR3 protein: CASTPPGTGTYEQYF

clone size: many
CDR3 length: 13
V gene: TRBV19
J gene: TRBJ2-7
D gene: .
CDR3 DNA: TGTGCCAGTAGTAATGGCAAGTCCTACGAGCAGTACTTC
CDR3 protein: CASSNGKSYEQYF

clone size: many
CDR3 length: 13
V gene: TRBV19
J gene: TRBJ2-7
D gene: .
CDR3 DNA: TGTGCCAGCAGTCCTCCCCAGACCTACGAGCAGTACTTC
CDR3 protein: CASSPPQTYEQYF

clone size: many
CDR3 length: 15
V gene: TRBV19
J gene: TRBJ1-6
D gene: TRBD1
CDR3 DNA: TGTGCCAGTAGTGGCCCCGGGACAGGGAATTCACCCCCCCACTTT
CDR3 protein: CASSGPGTGNSPPHF

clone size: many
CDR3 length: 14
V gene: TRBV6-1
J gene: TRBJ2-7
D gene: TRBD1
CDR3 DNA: TGTGCCAGCAGTGAAGACGGGACAGTCTACGAGCAGTACTTC
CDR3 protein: CASSEDGTVYEQYF

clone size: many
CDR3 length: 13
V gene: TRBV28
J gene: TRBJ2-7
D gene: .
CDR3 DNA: TGTGCCAGCAGTCCCTTGCCCTCCTACGAGCAGTACTTC
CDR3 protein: CASSPLPSYEQYF

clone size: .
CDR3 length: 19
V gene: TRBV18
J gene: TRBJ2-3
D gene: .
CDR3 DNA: TGTGCCAGCTCACCGATTCAAATTCTACGCGGGACCCACACAGATACGCAGTATTTT
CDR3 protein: CASSPIQILRGTHTDTQYF

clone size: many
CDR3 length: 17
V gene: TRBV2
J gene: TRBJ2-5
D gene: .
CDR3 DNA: TGTGCCAGCAGTGGTAATGTGGGATTCCCGACGGGAGAGACCCAGTACTTC
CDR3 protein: CASSGNVGFPTGETQYF

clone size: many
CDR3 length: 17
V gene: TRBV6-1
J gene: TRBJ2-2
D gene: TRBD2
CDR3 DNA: TGTGCCAGCAGTGAACTTACTAGCGGGAGAGCTAGCGGGGAGCTGTTTTTT
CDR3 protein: CASSELTSGRASGELFF

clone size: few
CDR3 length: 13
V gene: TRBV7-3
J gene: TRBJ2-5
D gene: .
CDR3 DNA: TGTGCCAGCAGCGACAATCCCGGGTCGAGGAAGTACTTC
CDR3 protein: CASSDNPGSRKYF

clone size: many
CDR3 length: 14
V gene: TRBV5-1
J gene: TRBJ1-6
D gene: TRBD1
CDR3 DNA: TGCGCCAGCAGCCCAGGGGGATCGGATTCACCCCTCCACTTT
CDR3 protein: CASSPGGSDSPLHF

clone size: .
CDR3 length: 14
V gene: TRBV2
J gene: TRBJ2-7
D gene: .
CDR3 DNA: TGTGCCAGCAGTGATCCCAGTTCTCTAGACGAGCAGTACTTC
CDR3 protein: CASSDPSSLDEQYF

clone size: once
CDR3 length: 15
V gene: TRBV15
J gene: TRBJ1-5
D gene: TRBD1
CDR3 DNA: TGTGCCACCAGTAAGACAGGGAAAAGCAATCAGCCCCAGCATTTT
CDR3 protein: CATSKTGKSNQPQHF

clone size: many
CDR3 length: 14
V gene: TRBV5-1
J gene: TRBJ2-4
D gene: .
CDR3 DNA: TGCGCCAGCAGCTTGGAGGGAGGCAAAAACATTCAGTACTTC
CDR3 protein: CASSLEGGKNIQYF

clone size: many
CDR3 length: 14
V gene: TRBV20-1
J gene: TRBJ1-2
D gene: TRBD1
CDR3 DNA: TGCAGTGCTACAGGGACAGGGATATCGTATGGCTACACCTTC
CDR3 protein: CSATGTGISYGYTF

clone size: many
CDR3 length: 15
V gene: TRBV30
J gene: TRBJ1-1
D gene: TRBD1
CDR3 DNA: TGTGCCTCGAGCGGGACAGGGGATTATAACACTGAAGCTTTCTTT
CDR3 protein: CASSGTGDYNTEAFF

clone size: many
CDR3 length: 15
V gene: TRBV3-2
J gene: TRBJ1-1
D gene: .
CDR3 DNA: TGTGCCAGCAGCCAAGAGATGGGCTTGAACACTGAAGCTTTCTTT
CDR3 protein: CASSQEMGLNTEAFF

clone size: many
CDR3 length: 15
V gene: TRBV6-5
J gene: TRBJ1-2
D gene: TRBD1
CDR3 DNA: TGTGCCAGCAGTTCCCCGGGACAGGGGGCAAAGGGCTACACCTTC
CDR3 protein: CASSSPGQGAKGYTF

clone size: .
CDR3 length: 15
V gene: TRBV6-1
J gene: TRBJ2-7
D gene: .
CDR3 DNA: TGTGCCAGCATCAAGGAGAAGGGCTCCTCCTACGAGCAGTACTTC
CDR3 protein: CASIKEKGSSYEQYF

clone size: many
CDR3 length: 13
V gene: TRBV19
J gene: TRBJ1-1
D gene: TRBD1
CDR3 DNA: TGTGCCAGTACCCCGCCAGGGGGCACTGAAGCTTTCTTT
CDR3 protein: CASTPPGGTEAFF

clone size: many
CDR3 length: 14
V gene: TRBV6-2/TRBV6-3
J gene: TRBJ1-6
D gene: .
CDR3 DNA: TGTGCCAGCAGTTACGCGGATAATAATTCACCCCTCCACTTT
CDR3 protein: CASSYADNNSPLHF

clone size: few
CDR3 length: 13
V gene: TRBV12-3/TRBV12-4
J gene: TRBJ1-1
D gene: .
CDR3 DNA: TGTGCCAGCAGTTTCGGTGGGGGCGCTGAAGCTTTCTTT
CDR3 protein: CASSFGGGAEAFF

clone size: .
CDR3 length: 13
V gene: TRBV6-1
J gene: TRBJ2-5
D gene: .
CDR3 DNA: TGTGCCAGCAGTACGGGTCGCCAAGAGACCCAGTACTTC
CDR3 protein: CASSTGRQETQYF

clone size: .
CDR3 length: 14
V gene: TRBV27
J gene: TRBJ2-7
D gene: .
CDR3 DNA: TGTGCCAGCAGTCTAGGGGACGGTAGAAACGAGCAGTACTTC
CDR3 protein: CASSLGDGRNEQYF

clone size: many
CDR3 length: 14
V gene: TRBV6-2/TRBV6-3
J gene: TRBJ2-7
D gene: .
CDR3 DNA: TGTGCCAGCAGTCCTACTTTGGGGGGCTACGAGCAGTACTTC
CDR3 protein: CASSPTLGGYEQYF

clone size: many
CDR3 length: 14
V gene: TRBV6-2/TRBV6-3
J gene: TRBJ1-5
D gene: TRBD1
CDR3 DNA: TGTGCCAGCAGCCGACAGGGGGGCTATCAGCCCCAGCATTTT
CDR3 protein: CASSRQGGYQPQHF

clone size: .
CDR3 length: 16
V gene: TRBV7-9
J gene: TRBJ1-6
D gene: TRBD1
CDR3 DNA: TGTGCCAGCAGCTTAGCGGGACAGGTGTATAATTCACCCCTCCACTTT
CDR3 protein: CASSLAGQVYNSPLHF

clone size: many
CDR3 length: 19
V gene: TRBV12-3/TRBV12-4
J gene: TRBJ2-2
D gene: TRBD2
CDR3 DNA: TGTGCCAGCAGTTTACCCCCTTGGGCTAGCGGGAGTGGGGCCGGGGAGCTGTTTTTT
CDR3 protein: CASSLPPWASGSGAGELFF

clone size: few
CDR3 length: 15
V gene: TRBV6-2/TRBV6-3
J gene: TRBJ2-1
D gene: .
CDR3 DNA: TGTGCCAGCAGTTACTCGGGTGGATCCTACAATGAGCAGTTCTTC
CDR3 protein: CASSYSGGSYNEQFF

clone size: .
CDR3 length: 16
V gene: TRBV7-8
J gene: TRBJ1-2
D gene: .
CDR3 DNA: TGTGCCAGCAGCCAATTGGCGCGGGGGGAAGGCTATGGCTACACCTTC
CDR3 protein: CASSQLARGEGYGYTF

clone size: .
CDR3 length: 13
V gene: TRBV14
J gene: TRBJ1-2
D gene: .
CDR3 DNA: TGTGCCAGCAGCCAAGATTTCCAGCAGGGCTACACCTTC
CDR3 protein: CASSQDFQQGYTF

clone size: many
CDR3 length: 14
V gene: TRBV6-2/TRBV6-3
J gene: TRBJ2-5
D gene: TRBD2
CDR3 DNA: TGTGCCAGCAGCAACGGACTAGCGAGGGAGACCCAGTACTTC
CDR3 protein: CASSNGLARETQYF

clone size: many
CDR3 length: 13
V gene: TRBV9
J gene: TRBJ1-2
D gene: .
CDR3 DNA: TGTGCCAGCAGCGTAGTCGGCACCTATGGCTACACCTTC
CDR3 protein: CASSVVGTYGYTF

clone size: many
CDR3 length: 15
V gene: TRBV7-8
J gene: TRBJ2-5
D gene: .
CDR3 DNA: TGTGCCAGCAGCGGAACTAGCCCCCGGGGAGGTTCCCAGTACTTC
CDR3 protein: CASSGTSPRGGSQYF

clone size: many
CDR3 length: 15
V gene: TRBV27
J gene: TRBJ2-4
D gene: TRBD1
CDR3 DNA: TGTGCCAGCAGTTTATCGACAGGGGTTGGCGGCATTCAGTACTTC
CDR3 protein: CASSLSTGVGGIQYF

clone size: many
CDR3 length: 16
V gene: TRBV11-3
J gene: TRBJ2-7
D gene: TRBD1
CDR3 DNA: TGTGCCAGCAGCTTAGACCACAGGGGGCTTCGGGACGAGCAGTACTTC
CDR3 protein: CASSLDHRGLRDEQYF